The clone carrying this TCR beta chain was observed once. Its antigen is currently unknown. Making the TCR beta libraries involved quantitative 5'-RACE with molecular barcodes. MiXCR was run by TCRdb on the 5' RACE reads, yielding one entry per CDR3 protein. The sample has under 950,000 distinct CDR3 sequences; 19% are singletons. This record comes from a study of CD8 T cells in ankylosing spondylitis. General observations from the study: Ankylosing spondylitis blood seemed to carry a telltale TCR beta motif made of under 10 highly homologous variants.

V dropped 7 bases and J dropped 2 bases, with 12 bases sitting between them. Germline CDR1 reads DFQATT; CDR2 reads SNEGSKA (reference sequence). CDR3 length: 12 residues. Sequencing used blood, either unsorted or a sorted T cell fraction (not recorded which). This chain connects TRBV20-1 to TRBJ2-7; the D gene is possibly TRBD2 (6 bases). This receptor was identified in a male donor with ankylosing spondylitis. CDR3 sequence: CSVGTETYEQYF. The CDR3 bases are TGCAGTGTCGGGACTGAAACCTACGAGCAGTACTTC.